The rows below give T cell receptor beta chains drawn from one sample of a study of response to subunit inactivated influenza vaccine. TCRdb re-called the RT-PCR reads through MiXCR, storing one row per CDR3 protein. This sample has approximately 700,000 distinct CDR3 sequences; more than 11% occur once, and the top ten carry 5.5% to 7%. Source: PBMCs from blood, taken approximately 15 days before vaccination. The source is a man aged 50 to 59 who received an inactivated influenza vaccine. CDR3s include the opening cysteine and the closing phenylalanine or tryptophan. Fields, in order: J gene, clone size, V gene, D gene, CDR3 length, CDR3 protein. The D gene is left open where the match is weak. A row's size may be missing; if present it is once, few, many or a size class.

TRBJ2-2 | few | TRBV24-1 | . | 14 | CATSGMGNTGELFF
TRBJ2-3 | . | TRBV7-9 | . | 12 | CASSRETDTQYF
TRBJ2-7 | few | TRBV15 | TRBD2 | 15 | CATSREGVAGAEQYF
TRBJ2-1 | . | TRBV12-3/TRBV12-4 | TRBD1 | 14 | CASSLDRRYNEQFF
TRBJ2-7 | . | TRBV4-1 | TRBD2 | 16 | CASSPGTSGVYYEQYF
TRBJ2-7 | . | TRBV4-3 | TRBD2 | 17 | CASSQDFQREKPYEQYF
TRBJ2-3 | . | TRBV5-1 | . | 18 | CASSSVWGTGTSKDTQYF
TRBJ2-5 | few | TRBV6-2/TRBV6-3 | . | 14 | CASSYRAEGETQYF
TRBJ2-1 | . | TRBV12-3/TRBV12-4 | TRBD2 | 15 | CASRGLAESYNEQFF
TRBJ1-6 | . | TRBV5-4 | . | 13 | CASSPRWGSPLHF
TRBJ2-2 | few | TRBV5-6 | TRBD1 | 15 | CASSATGAGTGELFF
TRBJ2-7 | few | TRBV6-1 | TRBD1 | 16 | CASSPFSGTGSYEQYF
TRBJ2-2 | . | TRBV5-1 | TRBD2 | 16 | CASSLEAGLGTGELFF
TRBJ1-5 | few | TRBV20-1 | . | 13 | CSATTVSNQPQHF
TRBJ2-5 | . | TRBV7-2 | . | 13 | CASSLGLGENQYF
TRBJ2-5 | . | TRBV20-1 | . | 16 | CSAPRGGGGVQETQYF
TRBJ2-4 | few | TRBV5-1 | TRBD1 | 17 | CAPLSERQGMAKNIQYF
TRBJ1-1 | few | TRBV7-2 | TRBD1 | 14 | CASSLVLGQGRAFF
TRBJ2-7 | few | TRBV5-1 | . | 15 | CASSFLRGQGGEQYF
TRBJ2-1 | . | TRBV27 | . | 16 | CASSFIGTVSYNEQFF
TRBJ2-1 | . | TRBV28 | . | 16 | CASSSDRSPLYNEQFF
TRBJ1-6 | few | TRBV20-1 | . | 14 | CSAKRGQGGSPLHF